Below, 2 T cell receptor beta chains from the same sample are listed, as sequenced in a study of blood T cell repertoires in COVID-19. The protocol was immunoSEQ multiplex PCR, while the TCRdb copy is restricted to in-frame clones and leaves out a portion. This table has 150,000 to 200,000 clones, roughly 80% appearing once. Material for sequencing was peripheral blood. Source of these receptors: a woman between 25 and 40 years old with acute or convalescent COVID-19.

CDR3 coding DNA: TGTGCCAGCAGCCAGCAGCGGAGGGGGCCCGGCAATGAGCAGTTCTTC. It encodes CASSQQRRGPGNEQFF. The chain couples TRBV5-4 to TRBJ2-1, with D possibly TRBD1 on 7 matching bases. This CDR3 spans 16 amino acids. V lost 4 bases and J 6 bases, leaving 20 bases between the germline ends. CDR1 and CDR2 (germline): SGHNT, YYREEE (reference sequence).

In this sample, this clone turned up once. The gene calls are TRBV4-2 and TRBJ2-1; 9 bases map to TRBD2. Germline CDR1 is LGHNA and CDR2 is YNFKEQ. This CDR3 region has 17 residues. Trimming took 5 bases from V and 2 from J; bases not matched to a gene: 10. DNA for the CDR3: TGTGCCAGCAGCAAAAGAGTAGCGGGAGATGCCTACAATGAGCAGTTCTTC. This translates into CASSKRVAGDAYNEQFF.